The next 2 T cell receptor beta chains were all read from a single sample in a study of blood T cell repertoires in COVID-19. The method was immunoSEQ multiplex PCR; TCRdb's version includes in-frame clones alone and lacks a portion of them. The table lists over 200,000 clones, 85% to 90% of them singletons. Sequencing used peripheral blood. Receptors originate from a man younger than 30 with active or convalescent COVID-19.

The gene calls are TRBV19 and TRBJ2-1; the D is unclear. The CDR3 has 12 residues. Looked up from germline, CDR1 is LNHDA and CDR2 is SQIVND (reference sequence). V was trimmed by 5 bases and J by 9 bases, leaving 11 bases between them. The CDR3 loop reads CASSAPPGEQFF. The CDR3 coding sequence is TGTGCCAGTAGTGCCCCACCCGGTGAGCAGTTCTTC.

The chain is built from TRBV7-8 and TRBJ1-5; 9 bases map to TRBD1. This CDR3 is 14 amino acids long. Per the germline V gene, CDR1 is SGHVS and CDR2 is FQNEAQ. The trim removed 5 bases at V and 5 bases at J, leaving 4 bases unmatched. The CDR3 region has the DNA TGTGCCAGCAGCCCCCGGGACAGGGATCAGCCCCAGCATTTT. Residues: CASSPRDRDQPQHF.